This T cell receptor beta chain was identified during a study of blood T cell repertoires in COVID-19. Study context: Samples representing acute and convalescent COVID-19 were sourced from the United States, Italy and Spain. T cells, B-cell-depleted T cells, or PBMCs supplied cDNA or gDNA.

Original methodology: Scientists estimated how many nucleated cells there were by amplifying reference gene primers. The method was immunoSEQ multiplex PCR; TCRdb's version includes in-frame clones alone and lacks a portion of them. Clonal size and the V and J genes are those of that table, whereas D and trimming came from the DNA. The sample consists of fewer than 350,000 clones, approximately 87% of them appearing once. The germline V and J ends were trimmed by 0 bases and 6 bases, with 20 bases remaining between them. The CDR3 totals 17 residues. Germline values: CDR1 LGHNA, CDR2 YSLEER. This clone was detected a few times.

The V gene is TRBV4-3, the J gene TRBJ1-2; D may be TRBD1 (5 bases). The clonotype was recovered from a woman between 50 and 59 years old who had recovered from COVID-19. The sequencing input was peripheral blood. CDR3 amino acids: CASSQDRLTAIINGYTF. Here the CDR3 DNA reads TGCGCCAGCAGCCAAGATCGGCTGACAGCTATAATAAATGGCTACACCTTC.